This T cell receptor beta chain is from a study of blood T cell repertoires in COVID-19. Study-level information: There were acute and convalescent COVID-19 samples, and they came from the United States, Italy and Spain. In each case, the material was cDNA or gDNA derived from T cells, B-cell-depleted T cells, or PBMCs.

Trimming removed 1 base at V and 2 bases at J, with 9 bases between. In germline, CDR1 is SGHTA, CDR2 FQGNSA. The CDR3 is 14 residues long. Using immunoSEQ multiplex PCR, the repertoire was profiled, and TCRdb retains in-frame clones only, with some absent. The sample has 250,000 to 300,000 clones; over 75% are singletons. The clonotype originates from a woman aged 55-69 years with acute or convalescent COVID-19. Sequences were obtained from peripheral blood. The chain uses TRBV7-2 and TRBJ2-7; D uncertain. CDR3 nucleotide sequence: TGTGCCAGCAGCTTAGGCGGCAGAGCCTACGAGCAGTACTTC. Translated, it gives CASSLGGRAYEQYF.